Shown below are 21 T cell receptor beta chains from a single sample sequenced in a study of PD-1 blockade in classical Hodgkin lymphoma. Some clones are missing from TCRdb's copy, which holds only in-frame ones; the method was immunoSEQ multiplex PCR. The data contain 4,000 to 5,500 clones, roughly 65% of them singletons. Time point: cycle 4 day 1 (C4D1), after more than five weeks of nivolumab. Relapse was seen in all patients after autologous stem cell transplantation, and brentuximab vedotin exposure was variable. The investigators isolated CD8+ T cells from thawed PBMCs using magnetic negative selection. Source: CD8+ T cells from blood, taken before the fourth cycle of nivolumab. All receptors come from a human donor with classical Hodgkin lymphoma.

The rearrangement uses TRBV7-6 and TRBJ2-1; D not resolved. The CDR3 has 13 residues. In germline, CDR1 is SGHVS, CDR2 FNYEAQ. Trimming stripped 5 bases from V and 3 bases from J, with 8 bases between. The CDR3 sequence: CASSPPGYNEQFF. The DNA of the CDR3 is TGTGCCAGCAGCCCCCCCGGCTACAATGAGCAGTTCTTC.

The genes are TRBV19 and TRBJ2-1; no clear D gene. Trimming stripped 0 bases from V and 3 bases from J, with 0 bases between. The germline CDR1 and CDR2 sequences are LNHDA and SQIVND (reference sequence). This CDR3 is 12 amino acids long. The CDR3 DNA reads TGTGCCAGTAGTATAGACTACAATGAGCAGTTCTTC. The encoded protein is CASSIDYNEQFF.

This clone was detected a few times. This rearrangement joins TRBV4-1 to TRBJ1-2, with 7 bases aligning to TRBD1. Germline CDR1 and CDR2: MGHRA and YSYEKL. The CDR3 extends over 15 amino acids. V shed 0 bases, J shed 14 bases, and the junction held 15 bases outside the gene matches. CDR3 in amino acids: CASSQDRDRTGVYTF. The CDR3 region has the DNA TGCGCCAGCAGCCAAGATCGGGACCGAACAGGGGTGTATACCTTC.

The chain has TRBV28 and TRBJ1-1, with TRBD1 as a possible D gene (5 bases). Germline CDR1 MDHEN, CDR2 SYDVKM. CDR3 length: 14 residues. V was trimmed by 3 bases and J by 5 bases, leaving 13 bases between them. CDR3 region: CASSFGGRGTEAFF. The CDR3 DNA follows: TGTGCCAGCAGTTTTGGGGGACGGGGGACTGAAGCTTTCTTT.

The genes are TRBV27 and TRBJ1-1; a weak D match, TRBD1 (6 bases). Germline V gives CDR1 MNHEY, CDR2 SMNVEV (reference sequence). Trimming took off 5 bases at V and 3 bases at J, with 19 bases between the two ends. This CDR3 has 16 residues. This CDR3 reads CASSPRPDRYDTEAFF. DNA of the CDR3: TGTGCCAGCAGTCCAAGACCCGACAGGTACGACACTGAAGCTTTCTTT.

The rearrangement uses TRBV5-6 and TRBJ1-5, with 9 bases lining up with TRBD1. Germline-derived CDR1 and CDR2 are SGHDT and YYEEEE. The CDR3 sequence is 17 residues long. The J segment lost 0 bases and the V segment lost 0 bases, leaving 4 bases of the junction unmatched. In DNA form, the CDR3 reads TGTGCCAGCAGCTTGGGCGGGACAGGGTATAGCAATCAGCCCCAGCATTTT. This translates into CASSLGGTGYSNQPQHF.

V usage is TRBV4-1 and J usage is TRBJ2-3; no definite D call. The CDR3 loop spans 11 amino acids. Trimming removed 3 bases from V and 4 bases from J, with 2 bases in between. Germline CDR1 and CDR2: MGHRA and YSYEKL. The CDR3: CASSHSDTQYF. The DNA of the CDR3 is TGCGCCAGCAGCCATTCAGATACGCAGTATTTT.

The chain recombines TRBV15 with TRBJ2-1; TRBD2 matches 12 bases. V lost 9 bases and J lost 1; bases outside the gene matches: 4. Germline V gene data show CDR1 as LNHNV and CDR2 as YYDKDF (reference sequence). The length of the CDR3 is 15 residues. The CDR3 sequence: CATASGRESYNEQFF. The DNA for the CDR3 is TGTGCCACGGCTAGCGGGAGGGAATCCTACAATGAGCAGTTCTTC.

This clone was counted once. The V call is TRBV7-8, the J call TRBJ2-7; 7 positions match TRBD2. After removal of 3 bases from V and 2 bases from J, the junction contained 7 bases not matched to a gene. The CDR3 is 15 amino acids. Germline V gives CDR1 SGHVS, CDR2 FQNEAQ. This CDR3 is CASSLRLAFTYEQYF. DNA for the CDR3: TGTGCCAGCAGCTTGCGACTAGCCTTTACCTACGAGCAGTACTTC.

This clone was detected only a few times. Here the CDR3 DNA reads TGTGCCAGTAGTATTCAGGCTCAAGAGACCCAGTACTTC. Translation: CASSIQAQETQYF. This chain connects TRBV19 to TRBJ2-5, with D uncertain. The CDR3 sequence is 13 residues long. Trimming took off 3 bases at V and 2 bases at J, with 7 bases between the two ends. Germline-derived CDR1 and CDR2 are LNHDA and SQIVND (reference sequence).

The gene calls are TRBV7-9 and TRBJ2-2, with D unresolved. V was shortened by 2 bases and J by 7 bases, with 5 bases between the two germline ends. Germline assignment: CDR1 SEHNR and CDR2 FQNEAQ (reference sequence). The CDR3 spans 12 residues. The CDR3 DNA is TGTGCCAGCAGCTTAAAGAACGGGGAGCTGTTTTTT. It translates to CASSLKNGELFF.

This clone was observed a few times. The V and J genes are TRBV2 and TRBJ2-1; D is ambiguous. The CDR3 sequence is 12 residues long. Trimming took 7 bases from V and 5 from J, leaving 9 bases between them. The germline CDR1 and CDR2 sequences are SNHLY and FYNNEI. The CDR3 nucleotides read TGTGCCAGCATAGGGCAGAACAATGAGCAGTTCTTC. Translation: CASIGQNNEQFF.

The chain couples TRBV7-8 to TRBJ2-3; 10 bases are shared with TRBD2. CDR3 length: 15 amino acids. Germline V gives CDR1 SGHVS, CDR2 FQNEAQ. Trimming took 5 bases from V and 9 from J; bases not matched to a gene: 11. CDR3 nucleotide sequence: TGTGCCAGCAGCCTTTTGCTAGCGGGAGTGGGAACGCAGTATTTT. It yields the protein CASSLLLAGVGTQYF.

This rearrangement joins TRBV11-2 to TRBJ2-1; 10 nucleotides align to TRBD2. CDR3 length: 16 amino acids. The V segment lost 3 bases and the J segment 4 bases; nucleotides outside the gene matches: 6. Germline V gene lookup returns CDR1 SGHAT and CDR2 FQNNGV. Here the CDR3 reads CASSLEAGGPYNEQFF. The CDR3 coding sequence is TGTGCCAGCAGCTTGGAAGCGGGAGGGCCGTACAATGAGCAGTTCTTC.

V is TRBV6-6 and J is TRBJ2-3, with D possibly matching TRBD1 (6 bases). CDR3 length: 14 amino acids. The V end lost 7 bases, the J end lost 3 bases, and 14 bases lay between the germline ends. Germline assignment: CDR1 MNHNY and CDR2 SVGAGI (reference sequence). The chain's CDR3 is CASTWGRATDTQYF. CDR3 sequence (DNA): TGTGCCAGCACGTGGGGGCGAGCGACAGATACGCAGTATTTT.

This chain uses TRBV29-1 with TRBJ1-1; D is uncertain. CDR3 size: 11 residues. CDR1 and CDR2 from the germline V gene are SQVTM and ANQGSEA. Trimming removed 0 bases from V and 7 bases from J, with 6 bases in between. CDR3 in DNA: TGCAGCGTTGAAGATGGGAATGAAGCTTTCTTT. The encoded protein is CSVEDGNEAFF.

V gene TRBV5-4 combines with J gene TRBJ2-7; TRBD2 matches at 10 bases. Unmatched junction bases numbered 8, after V lost 4 bases and J lost 4 bases. This CDR3 is built from 15 residues. Germline values: CDR1 SGHNT, CDR2 YYREEE (reference sequence). The CDR3 nucleotides are TGTGCCAGCAGCCAAGCGGCTAGCGGGAGTTACGAGCAGTACTTC. It codes for CASSQAASGSYEQYF.

The rearrangement joins TRBV7-9 to TRBJ2-1, with 12 bases fitting TRBD2. V was clipped by 7 bases and J by 3 bases; unmatched bases: 4. Germline CDR1 and CDR2: SEHNR and FQNEAQ (reference sequence). This CDR3 comprises 15 residues. CDR3 coding DNA: TGTGCCAGCACCGGACTAGCGGGGCGCTACAATGAGCAGTTCTTC. Protein: CASTGLAGRYNEQFF.

The chain is built from TRBV13 and TRBJ1-1, with D possibly being TRBD1 (5 bases). Germline V gene data show CDR1 as PRHDT and CDR2 as FYEKMQ (reference sequence). This CDR3 comprises 16 residues. Trimming took off 5 bases at V and 1 base at J, with 17 bases between the two ends. In nucleotides, the CDR3 is TGTGCCAGCAGCCTAGCTGGGGTCGGACAGAACACTGAAGCTTTCTTT. This sequence encodes CASSLAGVGQNTEAFF.

The chain combines TRBV5-1 with TRBJ2-1; D is perhaps TRBD2 (6 bases). CDR3 size: 12 residues. Trimming cost V 7 bases and J 8 bases, with 13 bases left between them. The germline V gene encodes CDR1 SGHRS and CDR2 YFSETQ. This CDR3 is CASAVTRDEQFF. In nucleotides, the CDR3 is TGCGCCAGCGCCGTGACTAGGGATGAGCAGTTCTTC.

This clone was counted once. The genes are TRBV18 and TRBJ2-1, with TRBD1 matching over 9 bases. This CDR3 is built from 16 residues. Germline CDR1 and CDR2: KGHSH and LQKENI. V gave up 2 bases and J gave up 4 bases; unmatched junction bases: 6. The CDR3 is CASSPARDRVYNEQFF. The CDR3 region has the DNA TGTGCCAGCTCACCAGCTCGGGACAGGGTGTACAATGAGCAGTTCTTC.